This TCR beta chain came from a study of regulatory T cells in long-lasting Graves disease. Study outcomes and limitations: A reduction in accuracy may have resulted from the small sample size. Repertoires from persistent disease leaned toward TRBV28, TRBJ1-2 and TRBJ2-5.

Time point meaning: newly diagnosed GD, antithyroid drugs for less than 3 months. RNA from PBMCs was the source of the TCR library. Into tubes containing EDTA, 7.5 to 9.5 milliliters of peripheral blood were drawn. Turning to this clonotype: Antigen: not known. Given a much more abundant clone one base away, this may be a read error.

The authors built TCR beta libraries using iRepertoire HTBI primers and Arm-PCR of CDR3 regions. In the original workflow: Segment identification across samples yielded 60 or so TRBV and about 13 TRBJ segments. TCRdb recomputed calls from the multiplex PCR reads with MiXCR, one row per CDR3 protein. None of the V and J calls come from the authors' own analysis; TCRdb made them. The sample lists hundreds of thousands of distinct CDR3 sequences; 15% to 17% were seen once. This CDR3 is built from 14 residues. Germline-derived CDR1 and CDR2 are MGHRA and YSYEKL. The clonotype was recovered from a female donor with Graves disease. Specimen: peripheral blood mononuclear cells (PBMCs), collected at new diagnosis, from a patient treated with antithyroid drugs. The chain is built from TRBV4-1 and TRBJ2-2; D may be TRBD1 or TRBD2 (5 bases each). The CDR3 loop is CASSQSMDTGEPFF. The CDR3 DNA is TGCGCCAGCAGCCAAAGCATGGACACCGGGGAGCCGTTTTTT.